This T cell receptor beta chain emerged from a study of T cell repertoires and Cas9 in healthy adults. For the study at large: CD4 and CD8 compartments: SpCas9-reactive T cells profiled for potency, cytotoxicity, lineage.

TCRdb keeps only in-frame clones here, not all; method: immunoSEQ multiplex PCR. The sample has 13,000 to 15,000 clones, 89% seen once. Study-wide points: SpCas9-reactive effector T cells were reportedly restrained in vitro by SpCas9-reactive regulatory T cells.

On this clone: The antigen remains undetermined.

Germline CDR1 is SGHTA and CDR2 is FQGTGA. V lost 5 bases to trimming and J lost 2 bases; unmatched junction nucleotides: 5. The CDR3 extends over 15 amino acids. This rearrangement joins TRBV7-3 to TRBJ2-1, with 8 nucleotides matching TRBD2. The receptor comes from a human donor in good health. The sequencing input was Tregs (CD4+, CD25+, CD127-, CD137-, CD154-) from PBMCs; culture status not recorded. The chain's CDR3 is CASSPKREPYNEQFF. DNA for the CDR3: TGTGCCAGCAGCCCAAAGCGGGAGCCCTACAATGAGCAGTTCTTC.